The clone carrying this TCR beta chain came up many times. Its antigen remains unknown. People with hyperthyroidism were aged 18 to 65 and newly diagnosed, under 2 months' duration. The V and J ends lost 3 bases and 7 bases respectively, with 9 bases between them. Germline V lookup: CDR1 SNHLY, CDR2 FYNNEI. The length of the CDR3 is 12 residues. RNA transcripts served as template for amplifying TCR beta CDR3 sequences. The workflow started with a first-round RT-PCR run with HTBI primers and then moved on to a second-round multiplex PCR. TCRdb recomputed calls from the multiplex PCR reads with MiXCR, one row per CDR3 protein. The data show over a million distinct CDR3 sequences, about 35% seen once. This record belongs to a study of Graves' ophthalmopathy and Graves' hyperthyroidism. The study's findings and limits: A 13-signature model separated ophthalmopathy from stable hyperthyroidism, reaching around 88% sensitivity and less than 83% specificity cross-validated.

The source material was peripheral blood or thyroid tissue (not recorded which). V is TRBV2 and J is TRBJ1-1; D is undetermined. The receptor was derived from an adult man with Graves' hyperthyroidism. Here the CDR3 DNA reads TGTGCCAGCAGTGAGTGGGGTCTTGAAGCTTTCTTT. Translated, it gives CASSEWGLEAFF.